The 13 T cell receptor beta chains below all came from one sample that was sequenced in a study of T cells in women clearing cervical HPV infection. Sequencing used immunoSEQ multiplex PCR; TCRdb keeps in-frame clones, though not all of them. The sample spans some 40,000 clones; the ten largest clones claim around 5.8%. The sample taken for sequencing was blood buffy coat. These receptors all come from a woman aged 18-70 years with a cervical HPV16 infection that either progressed to CIN3+ or cleared (not recorded which).

Turning to this clone: Coverage ceases 3 residues before the CDR3 finishes, and the germline J gene fills in the end. The chain uses TRBV5-8 and TRBJ2-2, with a weak D call TRBD2 (6 bases). V was cut by 3 bases and J by 9 bases, with 15 bases left in between. Germline CDR1 is SGHTS and CDR2 is YDEGEE. The CDR3 is 14 residues long. The CDR3 protein is CASSSPPGGRELFF. The CDR3 bases that were read are TGTGCCAGCAGCTCCCCTCCCGGGGGAAGGGAG.

On this clone itself: The read ends 3 residues shy of where the CDR3 ends; the end is completed using the germline J gene. The chain couples TRBV28 to TRBJ2-7; possible D gene TRBD1, 6 bases. V was pared by 5 bases and J by 0 bases, with 8 bases between. Germline assignment: CDR1 MDHEN and CDR2 SYDVKM. The CDR3 consists of 13 residues. CDR3 in amino acids: CASSGQNSYEQYF. CDR3 bases read: TGTGCCAGCAGTGGACAGAACTCCTACGAG.

Comment on this clone: The CDR3 goes on 3 residues after the read ends, and that part is filled in from the germline J gene. Different DNA sequences within this sample yield the same CDR3. This sequence joins TRBV7-2 and TRBJ1-3, with 11 bases matching TRBD1. CDR3 length: 12 residues. Germline CDR1 is SGHTA and CDR2 is FQGNSA. CDR3: CASSFGTGGIYF. Incomplete CDR3 DNA: TGTGCCAGCAGCTTTGGGACAGGGGGC.

Note on this clone: The CDR3 end is not reached by the read, which stops 3 residues before it; the germline J gene fills it in. The rearrangement links TRBV7-9 to TRBJ2-4; D is undetermined. The CDR3 totals 10 residues. Looked up from germline, CDR1 is SEHNR and CDR2 is FQNEAQ (reference sequence). The part of the CDR3 DNA that was read is TGTGCCAGCAGCTTCAGTGGT. This gives the protein CASSFSG. The entire CDR3 protein is CASSFSGQYF.

CDR3 DNA, as far as it was read: TGTGCCAGCAGCTTAGCCAGGGGGGAGACC. This encodes CASSLARGET. The complete CDR3 protein is CASSLARGETQYF. This chain links TRBV11-2 with TRBJ2-5, with 7 bases aligning to TRBD1. The read halts 3 residues ahead of the CDR3 end, with the missing end drawn from the germline J gene. This CDR3 spans 13 amino acids. The junction had 1 base not matched to a gene; V was cut back by 1 base and J by 5 bases. Germline CDR1 and CDR2: SGHAT and FQNNGV.

Details on this clone: The read stops 3 residues short of the end of the CDR3; the missing end is completed from the germline J gene. The gene calls are TRBV7-8 and TRBJ2-3; tentatively, D is TRBD1 (6 bases). This CDR3 has 15 residues. Germline V lookup: CDR1 SGHVS, CDR2 FQNEAQ. CDR3 amino acids: CASSLAGAGHGPQYF. The part of the CDR3 DNA that was read is TGTGCCAGCAGCTTAGCGGGGGCTGGGCATGGGCCG.

About this clone: With the read ending 3 residues before the CDR3 end, the germline J gene is used to fill in that end. The genes are TRBV7-2 and TRBJ2-5, with D possibly TRBD1 on 6 matching bases. The germline gives CDR1 SGHTA, CDR2 FQGNSA. Trimming took off 3 bases at V and 2 bases at J, with 10 bases between the two ends. The CDR3 runs to 14 residues. CDR3: CASSFQGSQETQYF. The DNA read from the CDR3 is TGTGCCAGCAGCTTTCAGGGGTCACAAGAGACC.

On this clone itself: The CDR3 is cut off 3 residues early in the read; its end comes from the germline J gene. The chain carries TRBV5-1 and TRBJ2-5, with D possibly TRBD1 on 5 matching bases. V dropped 4 bases and J dropped 2 bases, with 15 bases sitting between them. CDR3 size: 15 residues. Per germline, CDR1 SGHRS and CDR2 YFSETQ. CDR3 in amino acids: CASSLLGRDQETQYF. The sequenced part of the CDR3 DNA is TGCGCCAGCAGCCTCCTAGGCAGGGATCAAGAGACC.

Regarding this clone: The read ends 3 residues before the CDR3 terminus; that terminus is restored from the germline J gene. The rearrangement links TRBV20-1 to TRBJ2-5; a weak D match, TRBD2 (6 bases). The CDR3 spans 14 residues. V lost 0 bases and J lost 5, with 13 bases in between. Germline CDR1 reads DFQATT; CDR2 reads SNEGSKA (reference sequence). CDR3 DNA, as far as it was read: TGCAGTGCTAGAGATCTGGGGGGTCTGGAGACC. It encodes CSARDLGGLET. The whole CDR3 sequence reads CSARDLGGLETQYF.

Comment on this clone: The sequenced fragment ends 3 residues before the CDR3 boundary, so the rest is inferred from the germline J gene. J is TRBJ2-1 and V is TRBV20-1; D uncertain. The CDR3 covers 15 residues. Germline CDR1 reads DFQATT; CDR2 reads SNEGSKA (reference sequence). The V end was cut by 5 bases, the J end by 0 bases, with 14 bases between. The CDR3 DNA, read in part, is TGCAGTGCTTCCTTAAGCGAGAGCTCCTACAATGAG. Its protein product is CSASLSESSYNE. The CDR3 in full is CSASLSESSYNEQFF.

On this clone itself: The read ends 3 residues early relative to the CDR3; the germline J gene fills the gap. The chain uses TRBV29-1 and TRBJ2-6; TRBD2 matches 9 bases. The CDR3 has 14 residues. In germline, CDR1 is SQVTM, CDR2 ANQGSEA. Unmatched junction bases numbered 2, after V lost 0 bases and J lost 8 bases. The DNA read from the CDR3 is TGCAGCGTTGAAGAGCTAGCGGGATCCAACGTC. It yields the protein CSVEELAGSNV. The complete CDR3 reads CSVEELAGSNVLTF.

Worth noting for this clone: The read comes to an end 3 residues before the CDR3 does, leaving the germline J gene to fill in the end. V gene TRBV6-2 or TRBV6-3 combines with J gene TRBJ1-2, with 10 positions matching TRBD1. The CDR3 spans 15 residues. Germline V gives CDR1 MNHEY, CDR2 SVGEGT. V gave up 6 bases and J gave up 5 bases; unmatched junction bases: 9. The CDR3 sequence: CASRGTGDSRYGYTF. The part of the CDR3 DNA that was read is TGTGCCAGCAGGGGGACAGGGGATTCCCGATATGGC.

With respect to this clone: The read falls 3 residues short of the CDR3 end, and the missing part is taken from the germline J gene. The chain employs TRBV30 and TRBJ2-5; D might be TRBD1 (6 bases). CDR1 GTSNPN and CDR2 SVGIG come from the germline V gene (reference sequence). The V gene lost 4 bases and the J gene lost 0 bases, with 9 bases spanning the gap. CDR3 size: 13 residues. CDR3 DNA (partial): TGTGCCTGGAATGGACAGAACCAAGAGACC. Amino acids: CAWNGQNQET. The entire CDR3 is CAWNGQNQETQYF.